Below, one T cell receptor (beta chain) is given with its context. TCRdb's table, derived via immunoSEQ multiplex PCR, lists solely in-frame clones and lacks some. The table records tens of thousands of clones, over 90% of them present only once. The data were taken from a study of T cell changes during pregnancy in multiple sclerosis. Germline trimming cut 1 base from V and 2 bases from J; bases unmatched to any gene: 5. Germline CDR1 and CDR2: SGHRS and YFSETQ. This CDR3 has 16 amino acids. The chain uses TRBV5-1 and TRBJ2-7; 11 bases align to TRBD2. This sample comprised CD4+ T cells from peripheral blood mononuclear cells, obtained in the second trimester of pregnancy. This receptor was obtained from a female donor with multiple sclerosis, enrolled in a pregnancy study. For the CDR3, the DNA is TGCGCCAGCAGCTTGACCCTAGCGGGAGGCGCCTACGAGCAGTACTTC. This encodes CASSLTLAGGAYEQYF. Drawing the rest from reference TRBV5-1 and TRBJ2-7, the complete variable domain is KAGVTQTPRYLIKTRGQQVTLSCSPISGHRSVSWYQQTPGQGLQFLFEYFSETQRNKGNFPGRFSGRQFSNSRSEMNVSTLELGDSALYLCASSLTLAGGAYEQYFGPGTRLTVT.